This record looks at one T cell receptor (beta chain) sequence and its context. Clones were read by immunoSEQ multiplex PCR, and TCRdb kept only the in-frame ones, dropping some. The sample includes 150,000 to 200,000 clones, roughly 87% of them seen just once. The data were obtained in a study of blood T cell repertoires in COVID-19. Looking at the study overall: The United States, Italy and Spain were the sources of the acute and convalescent COVID-19 samples.

Trimming left V 1 base short and J 5 bases short, with 7 bases between. The CDR3 runs 13 residues. The germline CDR1 and CDR2 sequences are SSHAT and FNYEAQ (reference sequence). Sequencing used PBMCs or T cells enriched from blood (not recorded which). The chain has TRBV7-7 and TRBJ2-3; weak D call: TRBD2 (6 bases). This TCR derives from a human donor with acute COVID-19. The donor label of this sample is uncertain. The CDR3 protein is CASSLGRGDTQYF. The CDR3 DNA reads TGTGCCAGCAGCTTAGGGCGGGGAGATACGCAGTATTTT.